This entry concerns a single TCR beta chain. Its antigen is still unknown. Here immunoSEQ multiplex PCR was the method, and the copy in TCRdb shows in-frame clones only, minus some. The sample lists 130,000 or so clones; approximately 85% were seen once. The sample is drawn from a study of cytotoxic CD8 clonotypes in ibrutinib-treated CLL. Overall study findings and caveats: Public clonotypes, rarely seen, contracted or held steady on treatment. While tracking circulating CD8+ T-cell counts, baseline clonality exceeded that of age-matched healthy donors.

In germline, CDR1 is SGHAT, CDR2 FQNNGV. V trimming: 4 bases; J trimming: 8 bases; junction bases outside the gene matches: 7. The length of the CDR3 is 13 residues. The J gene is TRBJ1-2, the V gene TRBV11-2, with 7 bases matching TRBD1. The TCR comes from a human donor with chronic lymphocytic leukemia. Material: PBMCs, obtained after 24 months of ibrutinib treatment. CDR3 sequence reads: CASSSLQGRGYTF. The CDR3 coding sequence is TGTGCCAGCAGCTCCCTACAGGGGAGAGGCTACACCTTC. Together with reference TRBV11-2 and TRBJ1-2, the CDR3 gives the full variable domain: EAGVAQSPRYKIIEKRQSVAFWCNPISGHATLYWYQQILGQGPKLLIQFQNNGVVDDSQLPKDRFSAERLKGVDSTLKIQPAKLEDSAVYLCASSSLQGRGYTFGSGTRLTVV.